This T cell receptor (beta chain) was sequenced for a study of PD-L1 blockade in urothelial cancer. This table comes from immunoSEQ multiplex PCR, and its TCRdb copy is limited to in-frame clones, with some not included. There are around 51,000 clones in the sample; about 90% occur only once, and 16% lies in the top ten. V lost 4 bases to trimming and J lost 3 bases, with 7 bases between them. The CDR3 is made up of 13 amino acids. The germline V gene encodes CDR1 SGHTA and CDR2 FQGNSA. This receptor was identified in a man aged 60 to 75 with urothelial cancer. This chain links TRBV7-2 with TRBJ1-3; D is uncertain. The sample here was PBMCs, taken around atezolizumab (anti-PD-L1) treatment. The CDR3 reads CASSSRVGNTIYF. The CDR3 DNA is TGTGCCAGCAGCTCCCGTGTTGGAAACACCATATATTTT.